This record looks at one T cell receptor (beta chain) sequence and its context. The antigen this receptor binds is unknown. One base away there is no much larger clone; base qualities are not given. The data were taken from a study of blood T cell repertoires in COVID-19 (TCRdb year 2020). About the study as a whole: The collaborator samples originated in the United States, Italy and Spain and spanned the acute and convalescent phases of COVID-19. Nearly every sample came with metadata listing a de-identified subject ID, COVID-19 status, age in years and sex. The repertoires were released in a freely available public database intended as a resource for research on the immune response to SARS-CoV-2. Where available, HLA class I and class II types were taken from metadata supplied by the sample provider and were not determined by assay-based typing. The samples were drawn from the first 160 participants of the ongoing ImmuneRACE study and from some 1,300 subjects provided by 6 global collaborators. The prospective study material was composed of cDNA or gDNA derived from T cells, B-cell-depleted T cells, or PBMCs. Subjects who had been exposed to COVID-19, were actively infected with it, or had recovered from it provided the deeply sampled blood TCRbeta repertoires that made up the dataset.

TCRbeta CDR3 regions were amplified from genomic DNA by means of the immunoSEQ Assay, a bias-controlled multiplex PCR. The paper's data handling went like this. Nucleated cell counts per sample were estimated from amplification of reference gene primers within the assay. To quantify the absolute abundance of each unique TCRbeta CDR3 rearrangement, sequence reads were collapsed and filtered. Productive Simpson clonality was computed per sample as the square root of Simpson's diversity index over productive rearrangements. TCRdb carries this immuneACCESS record with in-frame sequences only. Its versions omit some clonotypes, under half of them owing to an unresolved V gene in the studies checked, with the rest unexplained. The DNA gave D and trimming, while V, J and clone size come from that table. The sample table records nearly 55,000 clones; approximately 86% of these occur just once. The ten largest clones add up to 12% of the sample.

Findings and caveats that apply to the study as a whole: The quantity of clinical and demographic metadata differed by source and by participant and was supplied without curation.

According to the germline V gene, CDR1 reads SNHLY and CDR2 reads FYNNEI. V is shortened by 4 bases, J by 0 bases, and the region joining them spans 9 bases. From the cysteine through the phenylalanine, the CDR3 covers 15 amino acids. CDR3 DNA only is kept here, 45 bases in frame from base 1. The collaborating institutions used their own protocols to collect whole blood in K2EDTA tubes. Collaborator samples were shipped for TCRbeta analysis as frozen whole blood, isolated PBMCs, or DNA extracted from either sample type. This clonotype was sampled from a man in his 70s with active COVID-19. The V and J segments used are TRBV2 and TRBJ2-2; a weak D assignment points to TRBD2 (5 bases agree). The specimen was peripheral blood. The CDR3 in this case is CASSATIANTGELFF. The sequenced DNA is TGTGCCAGCAGTGCGACTATCGCGAACACCGGGGAGCTGTTTTTT.